This passage covers 8 T cell receptor beta chains from one sample sequenced in a study of T cell responses to AZD1222 COVID-19 vaccine. Generated by immunoSEQ multiplex PCR, the TCRdb table keeps only in-frame clones and is missing some. Here the sample spans roughly 120,000 clones, about 89% being singletons. This sample comprised peripheral blood, obtained 28 days after the second AZD1222 dose. These receptors came from an adult who received the AZD1222 COVID-19 vaccine.

This chain joins TRBV5-3 and TRBJ1-1; D unclear. TRBV5-3 is treated as an ORF (open reading frame) with a function not yet certain. The CDR3 length is 14 residues. The V and J ends lost 7 bases and 5 bases respectively, with 18 bases between them. CDR3 residues: CARLRESMRTEAFF. The CDR3 DNA follows: TGTGCCAGATTACGGGAATCTATGCGGACTGAAGCTTTCTTT.

The chain carries TRBV6-1 and TRBJ1-2; 9 bases match TRBD1. Per germline, CDR1 MNHNS and CDR2 SASEGT. The CDR3 covers 16 residues. The V and J ends lost 2 bases and 5 bases, in that order; junction bases with no gene match: 9. CDR3 in amino acids: CASSERGQGLGYGYTF. CDR3 coding DNA: TGTGCCAGCAGTGAAAGGGGACAGGGTCTGGGTTATGGCTACACCTTC.

The rearrangement links TRBV28 to TRBJ2-7; 8 nucleotides align to TRBD2. The J segment lost 5 bases and the V segment lost 2 bases, leaving 11 bases of the junction unmatched. Germline lookup yields CDR1 MDHEN and CDR2 SYDVKM. This CDR3 contains 16 residues. Here the CDR3 reads CASSLRPRGAGDEQYF. CDR3 bases: TGTGCCAGCAGTTTAAGACCGCGGGGGGCTGGGGACGAGCAGTACTTC. Filled out from reference TRBV28 and TRBJ2-7, the complete variable domain reads DVKVTQSSRYLVKRTGEKVFLECVQDMDHENMFWYRQDPGLGLRLIYFSYDVKMKEKGDIPEGYSVSREKKERFSLILESASTNQTSMYLCASSLRPRGAGDEQYFGPGTRLTVT.

This sequence joins TRBV28 and TRBJ1-1; D is undetermined. Germline V gives CDR1 MDHEN, CDR2 SYDVKM. The CDR3 covers 12 residues. Trimming left V 6 bases short and J 1 base short, with 6 bases between. CDR3 sequence: CASRWGNTEAFF. CDR3 DNA: TGTGCCAGCAGGTGGGGGAACACTGAAGCTTTCTTT.

DNA for the CDR3: TGTGCCAGCAGTTCCCCGGACGAAAGGTTCCCCTACGAGCAGTACTTC. Amino acid sequence: CASSSPDERFPYEQYF. The rearrangement joins TRBV6-5 to TRBJ2-7; no clear D. The CDR3 contains 16 residues. Germline V CDR1 and CDR2: MNHEY, SVGAGI. V gave up 4 bases and J gave up 2 bases, with 18 bases separating them.

The V gene is TRBV28, the J gene TRBJ1-5; D perhaps matches TRBD1 (6 bases). The germline V gene has CDR1 MDHEN and CDR2 SYDVKM. This CDR3 is built from 15 residues. Trimming took off 5 bases at V and 1 base at J, with 12 bases between the two ends. Written as DNA, the CDR3 is TGTGCCAGCAGTACGGACAGCCCGAGCAATCAGCCCCAGCATTTT. Translating it yields CASSTDSPSNQPQHF.

This clone was found a few times. The genes are TRBV4-1 and TRBJ2-1; TRBD1 matches at 10 bases. This CDR3 has 18 residues. V lost 4 bases to trimming and J lost 1 base; unmatched junction nucleotides: 10. CDR1 is MGHRA and CDR2 is YSYEKL in the germline V gene. The CDR3 spells CASSPFSSGQGSYNEQFF. In DNA, the CDR3 is TGCGCCAGCAGCCCATTTTCGTCGGGACAGGGGTCCTACAATGAGCAGTTCTTC.

The chain carries TRBV11-2 and TRBJ2-1; 11 nucleotides line up with TRBD2. This CDR3 region has 15 residues. From germline, CDR1 is SGHAT and CDR2 FQNNGV. Losses at the gene ends were 5 bases for V and 4 bases for J; bases not matched to a gene: 4. The CDR3 here is CASSGLAGPYNEQFF. The CDR3 DNA sequence: TGTGCCAGCAGCGGACTAGCGGGTCCTTACAATGAGCAGTTCTTC.